A single sample gave rise to the 22 T cell receptor beta chains below, sequenced in a study of CD8 T cells in Susac syndrome. With random hexamers, roughly 0.45 to 1 ug RNA was reverse transcribed. MiXCR, run by TCRdb on the immunoSEQ multiplex PCR reads, gives a single entry per CDR3 protein. The table records about 85,000 distinct CDR3 sequences, approximately 95% of them present only once. The sequencing sample was made of CD8+ T cells from PBMCs. These receptor sequences come from a human donor with Susac syndrome.

The CDR3 region is CASSSSEGFQETQYF. CDR3 bases: TGTGCCAGCAGCTCCTCAGAAGGTTTCCAAGAGACCCAGTACTTC. The chain links TRBV5-6 to TRBJ2-5, with D uncertain. Per germline, CDR1 SGHDT and CDR2 YYEEEE. Trimming took off 3 bases at V and 1 base at J, with 13 bases between the two ends. The CDR3 sequence is 15 residues long.

On this clonotype itself: Compared with germline, one end of the junction differs, possibly owing to a read error. The chain couples TRBV12-3 or TRBV12-4 to TRBJ1-5; D gene ambiguous. The CDR3 extends over 12 amino acids. As DNA, the CDR3 is TGTGCCAGCAGTTCCCCGAATCGGCCCCAGCATTTT. Translation: CASSSPNRPQHF.

The chain joins TRBV7-9 to TRBJ2-2; D gene unclear. The CDR3 is 13 residues long. V was cut by 5 bases and J by 10 bases, with 14 bases left in between. Germline V lookup: CDR1 SEHNR, CDR2 FQNEAQ (reference sequence). The CDR3 region is CASSQDKVEELFF. CDR3 nucleotides: TGTGCCAGCAGCCAGGATAAGGTCGAGGAGCTGTTTTTT.

This CDR3 reads CSVEGDPNNPTDTQYF. Written as DNA, the CDR3 is TGCAGCGTTGAAGGGGACCCCAATAACCCGACAGATACGCAGTATTTT. The chain joins TRBV29-1 to TRBJ2-3, with D perhaps TRBD1 or TRBD2 (5 bases each). V was trimmed by 1 base and J by 3 bases, leaving 17 bases between them. CDR3 length equals 16 residues. The V gene's germline CDR1 is SQVTM and CDR2 ANQGSEA.

The V call is TRBV6-1, the J call TRBJ1-4, with D uncertain. Trimming stripped 0 bases from V and 7 bases from J, with 6 bases between. The CDR3 consists of 13 residues. Germline CDR1 is MNHNS and CDR2 is SASEGT. CDR3 nucleotide sequence: TGTGCCAGCAGTGAAGCGCTACTTGAAAAACTGTTTTTT. Residues: CASSEALLEKLFF.

This chain connects TRBV9 to TRBJ2-7, with TRBD2 identical over 12 bases. V gave up 4 bases and J gave up 0 bases; unmatched junction bases: 5. The CDR3 is 16 amino acids. CDR1 and CDR2 (germline): SGDLS, YYNGEE. In DNA, the CDR3 is TGTGCCAGCAGCCATCCACTAGCGGGAGGCTCCTACGAGCAGTACTTC. Its protein is CASSHPLAGGSYEQYF.

This clonotype was observed a single time. The chain is built from TRBV7-3 and TRBJ2-3; no clear D gene. The V gene lost 2 bases and the J gene lost 7 bases, with 13 bases spanning the gap. The CDR3 consists of 14 residues. Germline V gene sequence: CDR1 SGHTA, CDR2 FQGTGA. The CDR3 coding sequence is TGTGCCAGCAGCTTACACCAGGTGGATCATACGCAGTATTTT. Its protein is CASSLHQVDHTQYF.

The chain carries TRBV3-1 and TRBJ2-1; D possibly corresponds to TRBD1 (6 bases). Looked up from germline, CDR1 is LGHDT and CDR2 is YNNKEL (reference sequence). The V and J ends lost 3 bases and 7 bases respectively, with 10 bases between them. The CDR3 consists of 13 residues. CDR3 DNA sequence: TGTGCCAGCAGCCAGGGGGCGGAAAATGAGCAGTTCTTC. Encoded protein: CASSQGAENEQFF.

The rearrangement links TRBV4-2 to TRBJ2-6; a weak D match, TRBD2 (6 bases). The germline gives CDR1 LGHNA, CDR2 YNFKEQ. Trimming stripped 1 base from V and 3 bases from J, with 10 bases between. The CDR3 totals 16 residues. CDR3 loop: CASSQGREGGANVLTF. The CDR3 bases are TGTGCCAGCAGCCAAGGGCGGGAAGGTGGGGCCAACGTCCTGACTTTC.

This chain joins TRBV12-3 or TRBV12-4 and TRBJ2-5; 11 nucleotides align to TRBD2. The CDR3 is made up of 14 amino acids. Trimming removed 7 bases from V and 3 bases from J; junction bases left unmatched: 4. CDR3 bases: TGTGCCAGCACCATGGGACTAGCGGAAGAGACCCAGTACTTC. Protein: CASTMGLAEETQYF.

V and J are TRBV6-5 and TRBJ2-1, with 7 nucleotides matching TRBD1. Germline CDR1 reads MNHEY; CDR2 reads SVGAGI. The ends lost 6 bases at V and 4 bases at J; junction bases unmatched: 9. This CDR3 contains 15 residues. CDR3 coding DNA: TGTGCCAGCAGATCCCGGGACAGCAATTACAATGAGCAGTTCTTC. Translating it yields CASRSRDSNYNEQFF.

The J gene is TRBJ2-7, the V gene TRBV19; D is perhaps TRBD1 (5 bases). The CDR3 runs to 13 residues. Per germline, CDR1 LNHDA and CDR2 SQIVND (reference sequence). V shed 3 bases and J shed 2 bases, with 8 bases lying between them. DNA of the CDR3: TGTGCCAGTAGTATGGACACGACCTACGAGCAGTACTTC. This codes for CASSMDTTYEQYF.

The rearrangement joins TRBV9 to TRBJ2-3, with 9 bases lining up with TRBD2. The CDR3 contains 17 residues. Per the germline V gene, CDR1 is SGDLS and CDR2 is YYNGEE. The ends lost 3 bases at V and 2 bases at J; junction bases unmatched: 10. Here the CDR3 DNA reads TGTGCCAGCAGCGATAAATATAGCGGGAGTTTCACAGATACGCAGTATTTT. Residues: CASSDKYSGSFTDTQYF. The whole variable domain, remainder taken from reference TRBV9 and TRBJ2-3, is DSGVTQTPKHLITATGQRVTLRCSPRSGDLSVYWYQQSLDQGLQFLIQYYNGEERAKGNILERFSAQQFPDLHSELNLSSLELGDSALYFCASSDKYSGSFTDTQYFGPGTRLTVL.

This sequence joins TRBV28 and TRBJ2-1; D is possibly TRBD1 (5 bases). CDR3 length: 16 residues. Germline lookup yields CDR1 MDHEN and CDR2 SYDVKM. V was clipped by 7 bases and J by 6 bases, with 22 bases between them. The chain's CDR3 is CASTLGDNAISNEQFF. CDR3 nucleotide sequence: TGTGCCAGCACCCTAGGGGATAACGCAATCTCCAATGAGCAGTTCTTC.

The V and J genes are TRBV7-2 and TRBJ2-3; D remains unclear. The CDR3 consists of 15 residues. Germline CDR1 reads SGHTA; CDR2 reads FQGNSA. Trimming left V 1 base short and J 0 bases short, with 8 bases between. Here the CDR3 DNA reads TGTGCCAGCAGCTTAGGCGATCATAGCACAGATACGCAGTATTTT. Amino acid sequence: CASSLGDHSTDTQYF. Full variable domain (outside the CDR3, taken from reference TRBV7-2 and TRBJ2-3): GAGVSQSPSNKVTEKGKDVELRCDPISGHTALYWYRQSLGQGLEFLIYFQGNSAPDKSGLPSDRFSAERTGGSVSTLTIQRTQQEDSAVYLCASSLGDHSTDTQYFGPGTRLTVL.

This rearrangement joins TRBV11-2 to TRBJ2-1; tentatively, D is TRBD2 (5 bases). Per the germline V gene, CDR1 is SGHAT and CDR2 is FQNNGV. The CDR3 spans 12 residues. V dropped 5 bases and J dropped 3 bases, with 5 bases sitting between them. CDR3 sequence reads: CASSDYYNEQFF. CDR3 bases: TGTGCCAGCAGCGACTACTACAATGAGCAGTTCTTC.

The chain recombines TRBV5-1 with TRBJ2-7, with 10 bases identical to TRBD2. The CDR3 is 14 residues long. After removal of 3 bases from V and 5 bases from J, the junction contained 5 bases not matched to a gene. Germline V gene sequence: CDR1 SGHRS, CDR2 YFSETQ. Here the CDR3 reads CASSWTSGQDEQYF. CDR3 coding DNA: TGCGCCAGCAGCTGGACTAGCGGACAGGACGAGCAGTACTTC.

This chain connects TRBV2 to TRBJ1-2; 7 nucleotides agree with TRBD1. The CDR3 spans 16 residues. The germline gives CDR1 SNHLY, CDR2 FYNNEI. The V gene end was trimmed by 2 bases and the J gene end by 4 bases; junction bases not matched to a gene: 10. The CDR3 DNA reads TGTGCCAGCAGTGAACCAGGACAGGAGTTTGGCTATGGCTACACCTTC. This encodes CASSEPGQEFGYGYTF.

The chain employs TRBV28 and TRBJ2-1; no clear D gene. V was cut by 3 bases and J by 5 bases, with 8 bases left in between. The germline CDR1 and CDR2 sequences are MDHEN and SYDVKM. This CDR3 is 13 amino acids long. CDR3: CASSFSADNEQFF. CDR3 nucleotides: TGTGCCAGCAGTTTCAGCGCAGACAATGAGCAGTTCTTC.

The chain couples TRBV28 to TRBJ2-7, with TRBD2 identical over 9 bases. The CDR3 totals 15 residues. The V gene's germline CDR1 is MDHEN and CDR2 SYDVKM. The V segment lost 4 bases and the J segment 4 bases; nucleotides outside the gene matches: 8. The chain's CDR3 is CASSSNLAGVYEQYF. The CDR3, as DNA: TGTGCCAGCAGTTCCAACTTAGCGGGAGTTTACGAGCAGTACTTC. The complete variable domain, with remaining parts taken from reference TRBV28 and TRBJ2-7, reads DVKVTQSSRYLVKRTGEKVFLECVQDMDHENMFWYRQDPGLGLRLIYFSYDVKMKEKGDIPEGYSVSREKKERFSLILESASTNQTSMYLCASSSNLAGVYEQYFGPGTRLTVT.

This chain links TRBV7-9 with TRBJ2-7; D perhaps matches TRBD2 (5 bases). Germline V gene sequence: CDR1 SEHNR, CDR2 FQNEAQ (reference sequence). This CDR3 region has 12 residues. V lost 1 base, J lost 6 bases, and 7 bases lay in between. The CDR3 loop reads CASSLVAFEQYF. The CDR3 DNA is TGTGCCAGCAGCTTAGTAGCGTTCGAGCAGTACTTC.

CDR3 in DNA: TGTGCCAGCAGCTTCGGGACGGAGGACTACGAGCAGTACTTC. Encoded protein: CASSFGTEDYEQYF. The chain employs TRBV5-4 and TRBJ2-7, with D perhaps assigned TRBD1 or TRBD2 (5 bases each). The CDR3 has 14 residues. Trimming took off 2 bases at V and 3 bases at J, with 12 bases between the two ends. CDR1 SGHNT and CDR2 YYREEE come from the germline V gene (reference sequence).